This T cell receptor (beta chain) was recovered during a study of OX40 agonist ivuxolimab in advanced cancers. Overall study results and limits: Low normalized T-cell clonal expansion was additionally recorded for some nonresponders. Mean expanded clone counts were higher in CD8+ than CD4+ T cells. CD4+ and CD8+ T cells in blood underwent clonal expansion by week 6 at 0.1 to 3.0 mg/kg. Near-lowest levels of clonal expansion characterized partial responders at 0.1-3.0 mg/kg.

Details on this clone: Its cognate antigen is unknown.

The CDR3 spans 16 residues. The germline gives CDR1 SGHAT, CDR2 FQNNGV. V shed 4 bases and J shed 0 bases, with 14 bases lying between them. Method: immunoSEQ multiplex PCR; TCRdb's copy keeps in-frame clones and lacks some. The sample includes 25,000 to 30,000 clones, 79% of them seen just once. The receptor was derived from an adult with an advanced solid tumor such as melanoma, head and neck, liver or kidney cancer. The rearrangement links TRBV11-2 to TRBJ2-3, with D possibly being TRBD2 (6 bases). The specimen comprised CD4+ or CD8+ T cells sorted from blood, sampled in a trial of the OX40 agonist ivuxolimab. The CDR3 DNA follows: TGTGCCAGCAGCTGGGCCCCCGGGACTAGCACAGATACGCAGTATTTT. It translates to CASSWAPGTSTDTQYF.